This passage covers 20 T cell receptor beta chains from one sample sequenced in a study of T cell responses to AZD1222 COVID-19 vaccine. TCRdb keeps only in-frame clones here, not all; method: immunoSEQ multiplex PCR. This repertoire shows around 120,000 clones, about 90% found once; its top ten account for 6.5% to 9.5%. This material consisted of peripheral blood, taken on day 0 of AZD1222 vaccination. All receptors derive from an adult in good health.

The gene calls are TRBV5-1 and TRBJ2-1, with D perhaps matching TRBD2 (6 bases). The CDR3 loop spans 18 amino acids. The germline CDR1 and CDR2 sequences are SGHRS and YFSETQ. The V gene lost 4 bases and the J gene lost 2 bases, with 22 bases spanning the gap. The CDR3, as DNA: TGCGCCAGCAGCCCCCGAGGAAGTTTAGCGGATACCTACAATGAGCAGTTCTTC. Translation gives CASSPRGSLADTYNEQFF.

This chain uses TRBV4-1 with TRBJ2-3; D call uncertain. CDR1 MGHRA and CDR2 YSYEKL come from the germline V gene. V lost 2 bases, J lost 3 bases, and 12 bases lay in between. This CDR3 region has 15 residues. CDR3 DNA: TGCGCCAGCAGCCAACCGGGTCCTAGGACAGATACGCAGTATTTT. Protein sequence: CASSQPGPRTDTQYF.

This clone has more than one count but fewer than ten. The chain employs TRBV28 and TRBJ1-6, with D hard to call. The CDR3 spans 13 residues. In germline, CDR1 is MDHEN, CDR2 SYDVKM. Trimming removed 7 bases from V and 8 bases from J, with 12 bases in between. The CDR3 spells CASTRRNYSPLHF. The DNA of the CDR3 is TGTGCCAGCACGCGGAGGAACTATTCACCCCTCCACTTT.

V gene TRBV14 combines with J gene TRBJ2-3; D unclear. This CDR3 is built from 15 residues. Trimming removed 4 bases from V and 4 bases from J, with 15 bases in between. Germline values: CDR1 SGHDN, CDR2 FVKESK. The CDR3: CASSLSKTRADTQYF. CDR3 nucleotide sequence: TGTGCCAGCAGCCTATCCAAAACCCGGGCAGATACGCAGTATTTT.

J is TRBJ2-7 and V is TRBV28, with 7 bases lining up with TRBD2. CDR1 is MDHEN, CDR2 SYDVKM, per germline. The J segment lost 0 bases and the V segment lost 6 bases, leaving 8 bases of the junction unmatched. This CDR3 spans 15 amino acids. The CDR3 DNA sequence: TGTGCCAGCAGCCCTCAGCGGGGCTCCTCCTACGAGCAGTACTTC. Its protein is CASSPQRGSSYEQYF.

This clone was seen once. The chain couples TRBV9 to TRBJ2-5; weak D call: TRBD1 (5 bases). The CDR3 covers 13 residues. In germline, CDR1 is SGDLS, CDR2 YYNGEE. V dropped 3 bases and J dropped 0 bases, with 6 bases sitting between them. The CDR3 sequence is CASSAGYQETQYF. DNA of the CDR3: TGTGCCAGCAGCGCAGGGTACCAAGAGACCCAGTACTTC.

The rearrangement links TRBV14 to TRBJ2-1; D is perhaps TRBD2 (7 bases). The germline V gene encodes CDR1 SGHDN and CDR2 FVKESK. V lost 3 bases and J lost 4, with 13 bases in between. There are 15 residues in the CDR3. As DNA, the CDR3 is TGTGCCAGCAGCCAGGGGGGGCCCCCTTACAATGAGCAGTTCTTC. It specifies CASSQGGPPYNEQFF.

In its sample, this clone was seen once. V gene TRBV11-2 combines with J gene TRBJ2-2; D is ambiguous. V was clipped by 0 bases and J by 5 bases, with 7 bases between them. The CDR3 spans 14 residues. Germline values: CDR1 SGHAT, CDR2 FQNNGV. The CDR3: CASSLDLETGELFF. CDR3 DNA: TGTGCCAGCAGCTTAGATCTCGAGACCGGGGAGCTGTTTTTT.

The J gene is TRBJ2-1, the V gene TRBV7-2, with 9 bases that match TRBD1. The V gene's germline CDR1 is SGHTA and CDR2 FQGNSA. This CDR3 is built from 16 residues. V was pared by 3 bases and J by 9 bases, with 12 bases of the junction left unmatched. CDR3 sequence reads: CASSFYLGQGHVEQFF. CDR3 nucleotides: TGTGCCAGCAGCTTCTACCTGGGACAGGGTCATGTTGAGCAGTTCTTC.

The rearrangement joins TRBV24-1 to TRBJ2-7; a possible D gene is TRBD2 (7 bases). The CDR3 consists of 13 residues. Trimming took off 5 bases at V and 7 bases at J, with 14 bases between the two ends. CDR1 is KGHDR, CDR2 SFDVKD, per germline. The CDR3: CATSGGGAGEQYF. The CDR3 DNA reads TGTGCCACCAGTGGAGGGGGGGCCGGTGAGCAGTACTTC.

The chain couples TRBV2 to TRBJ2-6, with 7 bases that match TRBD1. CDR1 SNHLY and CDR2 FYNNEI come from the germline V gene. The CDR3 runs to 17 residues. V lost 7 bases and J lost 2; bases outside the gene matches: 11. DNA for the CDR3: TGTGCCAGCACTGACAGGGCGGCGCGTCCTGGGGCCAACGTCCTGACTTTC. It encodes CASTDRAARPGANVLTF.

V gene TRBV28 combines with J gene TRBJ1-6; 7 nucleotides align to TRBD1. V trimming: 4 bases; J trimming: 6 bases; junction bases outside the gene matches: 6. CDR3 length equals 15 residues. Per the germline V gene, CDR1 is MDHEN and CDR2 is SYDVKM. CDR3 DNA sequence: TGTGCCAGCAGTTCGACGGGACAGCCTAATTCACCCCTCCACTTT. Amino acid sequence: CASSSTGQPNSPLHF.

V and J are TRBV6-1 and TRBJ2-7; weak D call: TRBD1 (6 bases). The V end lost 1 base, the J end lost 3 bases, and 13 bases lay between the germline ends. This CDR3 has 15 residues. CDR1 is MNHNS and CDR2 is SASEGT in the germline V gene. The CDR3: CASSEGTVTHYEQYF. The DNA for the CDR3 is TGTGCCAGCAGTGAAGGGACAGTTACTCACTACGAGCAGTACTTC.

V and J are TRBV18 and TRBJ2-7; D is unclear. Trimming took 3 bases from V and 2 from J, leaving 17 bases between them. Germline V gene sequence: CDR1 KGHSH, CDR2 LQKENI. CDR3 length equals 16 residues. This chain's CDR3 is CASSPRWGINTYEQYF. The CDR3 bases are TGTGCCAGCTCACCTAGATGGGGAATAAACACCTACGAGCAGTACTTC. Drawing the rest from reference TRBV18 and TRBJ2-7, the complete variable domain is NAGVMQNPRHLVRRRGQEARLRCSPMKGHSHVYWYRQLPEEGLKFMVYLQKENIIDESGMPKERFSAEFPKEGPSILRIQQVVRGDSAAYFCASSPRWGINTYEQYFGPGTRLTVT.

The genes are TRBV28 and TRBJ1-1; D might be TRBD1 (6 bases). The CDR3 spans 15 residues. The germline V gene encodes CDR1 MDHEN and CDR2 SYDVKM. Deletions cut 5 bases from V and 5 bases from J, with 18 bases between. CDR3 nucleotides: TGTGCCAGCAGTCCACCAACAGGGTGGGGTACTGAAGCTTTCTTT. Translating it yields CASSPPTGWGTEAFF.

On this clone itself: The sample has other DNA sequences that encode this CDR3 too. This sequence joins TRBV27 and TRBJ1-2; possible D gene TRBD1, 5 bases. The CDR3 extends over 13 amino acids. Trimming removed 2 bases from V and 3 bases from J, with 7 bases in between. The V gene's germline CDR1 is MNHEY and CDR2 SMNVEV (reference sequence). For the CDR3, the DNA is TGTGCCAGCAGTTTACAGGGTGACTATGGCTACACCTTC. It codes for CASSLQGDYGYTF.

CDR3 protein: CASSLDRDDEQFF. Here the CDR3 DNA reads TGTGCCAGCAGTTTAGACAGGGACGATGAGCAGTTCTTC. The V gene is TRBV28, the J gene TRBJ2-1; 7 bases are a match to TRBD1. The CDR3 runs to 13 residues. Trimming at V came to 2 bases and at J to 8 bases, leaving 3 bases not matched to a gene. Germline CDR1 reads MDHEN; CDR2 reads SYDVKM.

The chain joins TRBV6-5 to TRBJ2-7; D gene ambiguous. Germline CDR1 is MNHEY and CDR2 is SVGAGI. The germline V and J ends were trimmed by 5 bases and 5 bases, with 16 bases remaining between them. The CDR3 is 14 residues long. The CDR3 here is CASSQDGRPHEQYF. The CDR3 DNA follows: TGTGCCAGCAGTCAGGACGGCCGACCCCACGAGCAGTACTTC.

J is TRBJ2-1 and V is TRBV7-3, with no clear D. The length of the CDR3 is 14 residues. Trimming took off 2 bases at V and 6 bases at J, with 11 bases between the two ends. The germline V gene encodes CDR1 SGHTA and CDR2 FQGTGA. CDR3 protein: CASSLELNTNEQFF. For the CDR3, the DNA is TGTGCCAGCAGCTTAGAATTGAACACCAATGAGCAGTTCTTC.

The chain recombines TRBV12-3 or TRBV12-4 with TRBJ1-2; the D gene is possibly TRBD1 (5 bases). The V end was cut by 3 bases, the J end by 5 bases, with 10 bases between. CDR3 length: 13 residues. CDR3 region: CASSLRGVYGYTF. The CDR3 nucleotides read TGTGCCAGCAGTTTGAGGGGCGTATATGGCTACACCTTC.